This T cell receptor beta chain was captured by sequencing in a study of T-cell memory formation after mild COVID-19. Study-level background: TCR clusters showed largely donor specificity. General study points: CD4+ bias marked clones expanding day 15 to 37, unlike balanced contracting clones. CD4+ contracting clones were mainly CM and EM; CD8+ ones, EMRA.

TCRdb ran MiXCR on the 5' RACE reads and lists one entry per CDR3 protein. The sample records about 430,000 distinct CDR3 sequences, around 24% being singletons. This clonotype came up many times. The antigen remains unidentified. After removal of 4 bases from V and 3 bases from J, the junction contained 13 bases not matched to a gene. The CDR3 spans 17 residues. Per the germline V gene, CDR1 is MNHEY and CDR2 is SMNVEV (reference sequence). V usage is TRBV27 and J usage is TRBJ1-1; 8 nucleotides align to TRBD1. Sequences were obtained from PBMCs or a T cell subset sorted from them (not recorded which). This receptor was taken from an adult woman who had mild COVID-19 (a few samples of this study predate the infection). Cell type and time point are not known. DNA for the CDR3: TGTGCCAGCAGTTCCACAGGGGGTTCTCTTTTGGACACTGAAGCTTTCTTT. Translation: CASSSTGGSLLDTEAFF.